The following is a TCR beta chain sequence with its context. Its matching antigen is unknown. Measured with immunoSEQ multiplex PCR; TCRdb has only the in-frame clones, and not every one. The sample contains about 400,000 clones, roughly 90% of which appear only once. Per the germline V gene, CDR1 is SGHTA and CDR2 is FQGNSA. The germline V and J ends were trimmed by 5 bases and 1 base, with 15 bases remaining between them. CDR3 size: 16 residues. This specimen comes from a study of Ad26.COV2.S vaccination and SARS-CoV-2 variants. Overall study context: The donor participated in the COV1001 trial, in its Ad26.COV2.S arm. Study observations and caveats: Vaccinees reportedly had broad spike-specific CD8+ and CD4+ T cell responses.

As to treatment: around 19 received Ad26.COV2.S at low or high dose, single or two shots; about 5 received placebo; per-sample allocation not given. Sampling happened 63 days after the first vaccine or placebo injection. Donation was by an adult aged 18-55 years who was in Boston. The sample here was peripheral blood, taken in a trial of Ad26.COV2.S vaccine versus placebo. The receptor comes from a person between 18 and 65 years old who received the Ad26.COV2.S COVID-19 vaccine or a placebo. The J gene is TRBJ1-3, the V gene TRBV7-2; D is undetermined. The CDR3 sequence is CASSQPGLGSGNTIYF. CDR3 bases: TGTGCCAGCAGCCAACCGGGCCTAGGATCTGGAAACACCATATATTTT.